These T cell receptor beta chains were read from a single sample in a study of blood T cells in healthy people across ages. A single record per CDR3 protein comes from TCRdb applying MiXCR to the 5' RACE reads. The data contain more than 1,400,000 distinct CDR3 sequences, roughly 45% of them singletons. The sequencing input was blood. Receptors originate from a woman aged 18-30 years in good health. Each CDR3 is given without its conserved first and last residue. Each record gives: V gene, CDR3 protein.

TRBV20-1 | SAGREAF
TRBV20-1 | SARGGAGVRYEQY
TRBV6-4 | ASSERAGSNEKLF
TRBV11-3 | ASSGVEDTQY
TRBV5-1 | ASSTSGARVASGEQY
TRBV6-5 | ASSLVWGVGEPSSGANVLT
TRBV28 | ASSKPQRGNDEKLF
TRBV12-3/TRBV12-4 | ASSLEAGAPGKTQY
TRBV18 | ASSPKTGGGETQY
TRBV21-1 | ASSKGTRTQETQY
TRBV10-3 | AISDSSGGPYEQY
TRBV20-1 | SAETGLADTQY
TRBV5-1 | ASSSLAGPGANVLT
TRBV10-3 | AISPIWQQQF
TRBV4-1 | ASSQDEGTGGY
TRBV20-1 | SATVRGGEQF
TRBV29-1 | SVRVAENTGELF
TRBV28 | ASILSPRGKHTDTQY
TRBV9 | ASSATGLSNQPQH
TRBV6-2/TRBV6-3 | ASSYSSRTSYGYT
TRBV19 | ASSTAIRGGLRQPQH
TRBV7-9 | ASSLDGPGDEQF
TRBV5-6 | ASSTTGAGTYEQY
TRBV20-1 | SAPMTGSYEQY